This entry lists 7 T cell receptor beta chains sequenced from one sample in a study of blood T cell repertoires in COVID-19. This table comes from immunoSEQ multiplex PCR, and its TCRdb copy is limited to in-frame clones, with some not included. The table records 150,000 to 200,000 clones, just under 90% of them present only once. The specimen sequenced was peripheral blood. The receptors were gathered from a man between 18 and 29 years old with active or convalescent COVID-19.

The chain combines TRBV13 with TRBJ2-1; D not resolved. The germline V and J ends were trimmed by 5 bases and 4 bases, with 3 bases remaining between them. The germline CDR1 and CDR2 sequences are PRHDT and FYEKMQ (reference sequence). The length of the CDR3 is 11 residues. The CDR3 nucleotides read TGTGCCAGCAGCCTGTACAATGAGCAGTTCTTC. Amino acid sequence: CASSLYNEQFF.

The rearrangement links TRBV7-8 to TRBJ1-1; 7 bases map to TRBD1. The germline V gene has CDR1 SGHVS and CDR2 FQNEAQ. The V segment lost 1 base and the J segment 9 bases; nucleotides outside the gene matches: 14. The CDR3 contains 16 residues. CDR3 loop: CASSLVSIGGQIKAFF. The CDR3 DNA reads as TGTGCCAGCAGCTTAGTCAGTATTGGGGGACAGATTAAAGCTTTCTTT.

The J gene is TRBJ2-7, the V gene TRBV28, with a possible D match to TRBD2 (6 bases). From germline, CDR1 is MDHEN and CDR2 SYDVKM. V was clipped by 6 bases and J by 3 bases, with 18 bases between them. The CDR3 consists of 15 residues. The CDR3 nucleotides read TGTGCCAGCAGCCCCTTGGAGGGTAAAGGCTACGAGCAGTACTTC. This gives the protein CASSPLEGKGYEQYF.

V gene TRBV6-6 combines with J gene TRBJ2-7; the match to TRBD1 covers 8 bases. Germline V gene sequence: CDR1 MNHNY, CDR2 SVGAGI (reference sequence). V trimming: 11 bases; J trimming: 4 bases; junction bases outside the gene matches: 13. CDR3 length: 14 residues. CDR3 coding DNA: TGTGCCTCCTCCCGAGACAGGGGAAAATACGAGCAGTACGTC. Translating gives CASSRDRGKYEQYV.

The rearrangement uses TRBV21-1 and TRBJ2-1; no DNA check was done on the table's D call, TRBD1. TRBV21-1 is reported as a pseudogene. The CDR3 consists of 15 residues. CDR3 bases: TGTGCCAGCAGCAAACGACAGGGACGCGGCGATGAGCAGTTCTTC. Its translation is CASSKRQGRGDEQFF.

The rearrangement links TRBV7-2 to TRBJ1-1; 8 nucleotides match TRBD1. This CDR3 comprises 15 residues. Trimming took 1 base from V and 0 from J; bases not matched to a gene: 1. Germline loops: CDR1 SGHTA, CDR2 FQGNSA. The CDR3 region has the DNA TGTGCCAGCAGCTTAGGACAGGGGTTGAACACTGAAGCTTTCTTT. This sequence encodes CASSLGQGLNTEAFF. Full variable domain (missing parts from reference TRBV7-2 and TRBJ1-1): GAGVSQSPSNKVTEKGKDVELRCDPISGHTALYWYRQSLGQGLEFLIYFQGNSAPDKSGLPSDRFSAERTGGSVSTLTIQRTQQEDSAVYLCASSLGQGLNTEAFFGQGTRLTVV.

In this sample, this clone turned up a few times. The chain links TRBV6-2 or TRBV6-3 to TRBJ2-1; the match to TRBD2 covers 9 bases. The trim removed 2 bases at V and 15 bases at J, leaving 8 bases unmatched. Germline V gene sequence: CDR1 MNHEY, CDR2 SVGEGT. The CDR3 covers 13 residues. CDR3 sequence: CASSYGAGGWLFF. Here the CDR3 DNA reads TGTGCCAGCAGTTACGGAGCGGGAGGTTGGCTGTTCTTC.